A selection of T cell receptor beta chains follows, all from one sample in a study of T cells in Graves' hyperthyroidism and ophthalmopathy. Each CDR3 protein gets one entry after TCRdb re-called the multiplex PCR reads with MiXCR. The data hold around 350,000 distinct CDR3 sequences, with about 25% observed a single time. The sample consisted of blood. These receptors were obtained from a man in his forties or fifties with Graves' hyperthyroidism. CDR3s include the opening cysteine and the closing phenylalanine or tryptophan. The order of the fields is V gene, clone size, J gene, D gene, CDR3 protein, CDR3 DNA. A D gene is named only where the DNA matches it firmly. Expanded clones get a size class; other rows say once, few or many, or leave the size out.

V: TRBV20-1
size: .
J: TRBJ1-2
D: .
CDR3: CSATWEGLGGYTF
DNA: TGCAGTGCTACCTGGGAGGGGCTGGGTGGCTACACCTTC

V: TRBV2
size: .
J: TRBJ2-5
D: .
CDR3: CASTQSRNQETQYF
DNA: TGTGCCAGCACTCAAAGCAGAAACCAAGAGACCCAGTACTTC

V: TRBV19
size: .
J: TRBJ1-2
D: .
CDR3: CATRGGIKYGYTF
DNA: TGTGCCACCAGAGGGGGAATTAAGTATGGCTACACCTTC

V: TRBV18
size: few
J: TRBJ2-3
D: TRBD1
CDR3: CASSPDRVFADTQYF
DNA: TGTGCCAGCTCACCCGACAGGGTCTTCGCAGATACGCAGTATTTT

V: TRBV11-2
size: few
J: TRBJ2-2
D: .
CDR3: CASSLRGGGRGTGGLFF
DNA: TGTGCCAGCAGCTTAAGAGGCGGGGGCCGGGGGACCGGGGGGCTGTTTTTT

V: TRBV6-1
size: few
J: TRBJ2-1
D: .
CDR3: CASSGATYNEQFF
DNA: TGTGCCAGCAGTGGAGCAACCTACAATGAGCAGTTCTTC

V: TRBV10-3
size: .
J: TRBJ2-7
D: TRBD2
CDR3: CAISEPASGRVEQYF
DNA: TGTGCCATCAGTGAGCCGGCTAGCGGGAGGGTCGAGCAGTACTTC

V: TRBV11-1
size: few
J: TRBJ2-7
D: .
CDR3: CASSPRRVPYEQYF
DNA: TGTGCCAGCAGCCCCAGGAGAGTCCCCTACGAGCAGTACTTC

V: TRBV2
size: many
J: TRBJ2-1
D: .
CDR3: CASRPGEVFYEQFF
DNA: TGTGCCAGCCGGCCGGGGGAGGTCTTCTATGAGCAGTTCTTC

V: TRBV7-8
size: .
J: TRBJ2-7
D: TRBD1
CDR3: CASSRLDRATYEQYF
DNA: TGCGCCAGCAGCAGATTAGACAGGGCGACCTACGAGCAGTACTTC

V: TRBV5-1
size: many
J: TRBJ2-7
D: .
CDR3: CASRTQGGGNYEQYF
DNA: TGCGCCAGCAGGACTCAAGGTGGGGGAAACTACGAGCAGTACTTC

V: TRBV28
size: many
J: TRBJ2-1
D: TRBD2
CDR3: CASSLAREGNEQFF
DNA: TGTGCCAGCAGTTTAGCGCGGGAGGGCAATGAGCAGTTCTTC

V: TRBV6-1
size: few
J: TRBJ2-7
D: .
CDR3: CASRRDFRSYEQYF
DNA: TGTGCCAGCAGACGGGACTTCCGCTCCTACGAGCAGTACTTC

V: TRBV20-1
size: many
J: TRBJ2-7
D: .
CDR3: CSASGTRTYEQYF
DNA: TGCAGTGCTTCCGGGACTCGAACCTACGAGCAGTACTTC

V: TRBV11-2
size: .
J: TRBJ2-1
D: .
CDR3: CASSLELIPGSTYNEQFF
DNA: TGTGCCAGCAGCTTAGAACTTATCCCGGGATCCACCTACAATGAGCAGTTCTTC

V: TRBV27
size: .
J: TRBJ1-6
D: .
CDR3: CASSSSDPPLHF
DNA: TGTGCCAGCAGTTCATCGGACCCACCCCTCCACTTT

V: TRBV20-1
size: .
J: TRBJ2-3
D: TRBD2
CDR3: CSARDNRVAGQRTDTQYF
DNA: TGCAGTGCTAGAGATAATCGAGTAGCGGGACAACGCACAGATACGCAGTATTTT

V: TRBV19
size: .
J: TRBJ2-1
D: TRBD2
CDR3: CASSIGAGGGYNEQFF
DNA: TGTGCCAGTAGTATAGGGGCGGGAGGGGGGTACAATGAGCAGTTCTTC

V: TRBV24-1
size: .
J: TRBJ2-1
D: TRBD1
CDR3: CATSETGTGRYNEQFF
DNA: TGTGCCACCAGTGAGACCGGGACAGGCCGATACAATGAGCAGTTCTTC

V: TRBV28
size: few
J: TRBJ2-7
D: .
CDR3: CASSFFSSPPLDEQYF
DNA: TGTGCCAGCAGTTTTTTCAGCAGTCCCCCCTTAGACGAGCAGTACTTC

V: TRBV29-1
size: few
J: TRBJ1-5
D: .
CDR3: CSVTLGNSNQPQHF
DNA: TGCAGCGTGACCCTCGGGAATAGCAATCAGCCCCAGCATTTT

V: TRBV27
size: many
J: TRBJ2-3
D: .
CDR3: CASSFTAFGADTQYF
DNA: TGTGCCAGCAGTTTTACGGCGTTCGGGGCAGATACGCAGTATTTT

V: TRBV29-1
size: .
J: TRBJ1-4
D: .
CDR3: CSVEDSHGLRKLFF
DNA: TGCAGCGTTGAAGACAGTCACGGCTTAAGAAAACTGTTTTTT

V: TRBV29-1
size: few
J: TRBJ2-7
D: TRBD2
CDR3: CSVEGPGGYEQYF
DNA: TGCAGCGTTGAGGGTCCGGGAGGGTACGAGCAGTACTTC

V: TRBV15
size: .
J: TRBJ1-4
D: .
CDR3: CATSRGTVATNEKLFF
DNA: TGTGCCACCAGCAGAGGGACAGTCGCAACTAATGAAAAACTGTTTTTT

V: TRBV29-1
size: .
J: TRBJ2-3
D: .
CDR3: CSVEVLASGQYF
DNA: TGCAGCGTTGAAGTGCTAGCGAGCGGGCAGTATTTT

V: TRBV6-1
size: .
J: TRBJ2-1
D: .
CDR3: CASSGPSPEGGDRNEQFF
DNA: TGTGCCAGCAGTGGCCCTTCCCCCGAGGGCGGGGACCGCAATGAGCAGTTCTTC

V: TRBV3-1
size: .
J: TRBJ2-3
D: .
CDR3: CASSPSDTDTQYF
DNA: TGTGCCAGCAGCCCGTCGGACACAGATACGCAGTATTTT

V: TRBV19
size: few
J: TRBJ2-1
D: .
CDR3: CASRVGGQGGNNEQFF
DNA: TGTGCCAGTAGAGTGGGTGGACAGGGAGGGAACAATGAGCAGTTCTTC

V: TRBV5-1
size: .
J: TRBJ1-1
D: TRBD1
CDR3: CASSFGGTGGTEAFF
DNA: TGCGCCAGCAGCTTCGGGGGGACAGGGGGCACTGAAGCTTTCTTT

V: TRBV2
size: few
J: TRBJ2-1
D: .
CDR3: CASSSQLGSYNEQFF
DNA: TGTGCCAGCAGTAGTCAACTAGGTTCCTACAATGAGCAGTTCTTC

V: TRBV7-3
size: many
J: TRBJ2-1
D: TRBD2
CDR3: CASSRAGGTEQFF
DNA: TGTGCCAGCAGCCGAGCGGGAGGGACTGAGCAGTTCTTC

V: TRBV24-1
size: few
J: TRBJ2-7
D: .
CDR3: CATRFQGRTYEQYF
DNA: TGTGCCACCAGGTTCCAGGGGAGGACGTACGAGCAGTACTTC

V: TRBV19
size: .
J: TRBJ1-5
D: .
CDR3: CASSNIVGGSTQHF
DNA: TGTGCCAGTAGTAACATAGTGGGGGGATCGACCCAGCATTTT

V: TRBV5-1
size: few
J: TRBJ2-7
D: .
CDR3: CASSSPGSDEQYF
DNA: TGCGCCAGCAGCTCCCCGGGGTCGGACGAGCAGTACTTC

V: TRBV7-8
size: many
J: TRBJ2-5
D: TRBD2
CDR3: CASSLGLAARQETQYF
DNA: TGTGCCAGCAGCTTAGGGCTAGCGGCACGCCAAGAGACCCAGTACTTC

V: TRBV24-1
size: .
J: TRBJ1-3
D: .
CDR3: CATSDSGTSGNTIYF
DNA: TGTGCCACCAGTGACTCGGGGACCTCTGGAAACACCATATATTTT

V: TRBV29-1
size: .
J: TRBJ2-2
D: .
CDR3: CSVGPGVPGELFF
DNA: TGCAGCGTTGGTCCGGGAGTCCCCGGGGAGCTGTTTTTT

V: TRBV27
size: few
J: TRBJ2-1
D: TRBD2
CDR3: CASSLSPRLAGDEQFF
DNA: TGTGCCAGCAGTTTATCCCCACGACTAGCCGGCGATGAGCAGTTCTTC

V: TRBV6-1
size: .
J: TRBJ2-7
D: TRBD1
CDR3: CASTLPGLGTGVSEQYF
DNA: TGTGCCAGCACCCTTCCAGGGTTAGGGACAGGGGTGTCCGAGCAGTACTTC

V: TRBV28
size: .
J: TRBJ2-7
D: .
CDR3: CASKTGDLTYEQYF
DNA: TGTGCCAGCAAGACCGGGGATTTAACCTACGAGCAGTACTTC

V: TRBV20-1
size: .
J: TRBJ2-7
D: .
CDR3: CSARLGWDNEQYF
DNA: TGCAGTGCTAGATTGGGGTGGGATAACGAGCAGTACTTC

V: TRBV24-1
size: .
J: TRBJ2-7
D: .
CDR3: CATSPGRNSYEQYF
DNA: TGTGCCACCAGTCCAGGCAGGAACTCCTACGAGCAGTACTTC

V: TRBV10-2
size: .
J: TRBJ2-7
D: .
CDR3: CASRLTGNSYEQYF
DNA: TGCGCCAGCAGATTGACAGGAAACTCCTACGAGCAGTACTTC

V: TRBV2
size: .
J: TRBJ2-1
D: .
CDR3: CASSDNTPPYNEQFF
DNA: TGTGCCAGCAGTGACAACACCCCACCCTACAATGAGCAGTTCTTC

V: TRBV6-1
size: many
J: TRBJ2-7
D: TRBD1
CDR3: CASSEGGQGLEQYF
DNA: TGTGCCAGCAGTGAAGGCGGACAGGGCCTCGAGCAGTACTTC

V: TRBV2
size: few
J: TRBJ2-7
D: .
CDR3: CASKGGASGSYEQYF
DNA: TGTGCCAGCAAGGGTGGGGCCTCTGGGTCCTACGAGCAGTACTTC

V: TRBV19
size: .
J: TRBJ1-5
D: .
CDR3: CASSPGPAGQPQHF
DNA: TGTGCCAGTTCCCCGGGGCCTGCAGGTCAGCCCCAGCATTTT

V: TRBV24-1
size: .
J: TRBJ2-2
D: TRBD1
CDR3: CATSDTRTGNTGELFF
DNA: TGTGCCACCAGTGATACCCGGACAGGGAACACCGGGGAGCTGTTTTTT

V: TRBV27
size: few
J: TRBJ2-1
D: TRBD1
CDR3: CASSLVGDRVDEQFF
DNA: TGTGCCAGCAGTTTAGTCGGGGACAGGGTCGATGAGCAGTTCTTC

V: TRBV5-1
size: .
J: TRBJ2-1
D: TRBD2
CDR3: CASSPWGSGTVNEQFF
DNA: TGCGCCAGCAGCCCCTGGGGTAGCGGGACGGTTAATGAGCAGTTCTTC